The entry that follows covers one T cell receptor beta chain sequence. Sequencing was performed with immunoSEQ multiplex PCR; in TCRdb, only in-frame clones are kept and a portion is missing. The sample records under 75,000 clones, 75% to 85% being singletons. The data originate from a study of control samples from healthy donors and cancer patients. Germline trimming cut 3 bases from V and 5 bases from J; bases unmatched to any gene: 15. The CDR3 length is 18 residues. Looked up from germline, CDR1 is SGDLS and CDR2 is YYNGEE. The source material was blood. The chain couples TRBV9 to TRBJ2-2; 8 bases match TRBD2. This receptor was taken from a man aged 40-50 years in good health. The CDR3, as DNA: TGTGCCAGCAGCGACGGGGGGGCTAACAGGGTAGAGACCGGGGAGCTGTTTTTT. Encoded protein: CASSDGGANRVETGELFF.